In its sample, the clone carrying this TCR beta chain was seen once. What it recognizes is unknown. The CDR3 loop spans 20 amino acids. V was shortened by 1 base and J by 0 bases, with 19 bases between the two germline ends. In germline, CDR1 is LNHNV, CDR2 YYDKDF (reference sequence). The repertoire was sequenced with immunoSEQ multiplex PCR; TCRdb's copy has only in-frame clones and lacks some. This table has hundreds of thousands of clones, 85% to 95% appearing once. Sample time point: blood from clinic visit 5 months post-surgery; TSC patient then seizure free. Surgery cases with the highest brain T cell transcript signatures were chosen for sequencing. The source of the sample is a study of brain T cells in children with intractable seizures. Study-wide results and caveats: Viral specificity was inferred only from CDR3 similarity; HCMV serostatus was unknown.

This sequence originates from a boy in the first two years of life with tuberous sclerosis and intractable seizures. The sequencing here drew on peripheral blood, taken around 5 months after surgery. The chain carries TRBV15 and TRBJ2-6, with D maybe TRBD1 (6 bases). This chain's CDR3 is CATSRVPVGGLLSGANVLTF. DNA for the CDR3: TGTGCCACCAGCAGAGTTCCGGTTGGGGGCCTCCTCTCTGGGGCCAACGTCCTGACTTTC.